A selection of T cell receptor beta chains follows, all from one sample in a study of blood T cell repertoires in COVID-19. The method was immunoSEQ multiplex PCR; TCRdb's version includes in-frame clones alone and lacks a portion of them. The repertoire holds roughly 24,000 clones, around 84% seen once, with 18% in the top ten. Sequenced sample: peripheral blood. The receptors were gathered from a woman of 80 years or more with acute or convalescent COVID-19. CDR3s include the opening cysteine and the closing phenylalanine or tryptophan. A D gene is named only where the DNA matches it firmly. Clone size is stated in some rows and not others, as once, few, many or a class when expanded.

size: .; J: TRBJ2-2; V: TRBV2; D: TRBD2; CDR3: CASTRTRPNTGELFF; DNA: TGTGCCAGCACCCGGACTAGACCTAACACCGGGGAGCTGTTTTTT
size: .; J: TRBJ2-5; V: TRBV30; D: TRBD1; CDR3: CAWSTDRAETQYF; DNA: TGTGCCTGGAGTACCGACAGGGCAGAGACCCAGTACTTC
size: once; J: TRBJ1-1; V: TRBV7-9; D: .; CDR3: CASSLEGHTEAFF; DNA: TGTGCCAGCAGTTTGGAGGGCCACACTGAAGCTTTCTTT
size: .; J: TRBJ2-7; V: TRBV27; D: TRBD2; CDR3: CASSSGLAVYEQYF; DNA: TGTGCCAGCAGTTCGGGACTAGCGGTCTACGAGCAGTACTTC
size: .; J: TRBJ2-7; V: TRBV9; D: TRBD2; CDR3: CASSVAGGGSYEQYF; DNA: TGTGCCAGCAGCGTAGCTGGCGGGGGGTCCTACGAGCAGTACTTC
size: .; J: TRBJ1-4; V: TRBV5-6; D: TRBD1; CDR3: CASRARGTVEKLFF; DNA: TGTGCCAGCCGCGCCCGTGGGACAGTTGAAAAACTGTTTTTT
size: .; J: TRBJ1-1; V: TRBV14; D: .; CDR3: CASSRDIRNTEAFF; DNA: TGTGCCAGCAGCCGGGACATCAGGAACACTGAAGCTTTCTTT
size: once; J: TRBJ2-5; V: TRBV5-1; D: .; CDR3: CASSPGETQYF; DNA: TGCGCCAGCAGCCCAGGAGAGACCCAGTACTTC
size: .; J: TRBJ2-7; V: TRBV12-1; D: .; CDR3: CASSPGTSVTYEQYF; DNA: TGTGCCAGCAGCCCAGGGACTAGCGTAACCTACGAGCAGTACTTC
size: .; J: TRBJ1-2; V: TRBV7-2; D: .; CDR3: CASSPSMSYGYTF; DNA: TGTGCCAGCAGCCCTAGCATGAGTTATGGCTACACCTTC
size: .; J: TRBJ1-2; V: TRBV7-2; D: .; CDR3: CASLRNRDNYGYTF; DNA: TGTGCCAGCTTACGTAACAGGGATAACTATGGCTACACCTTC
size: .; J: TRBJ2-1; V: TRBV4-3; D: TRBD2; CDR3: CASSQERLAGANEQFF; DNA: TGCGCCAGCAGCCAAGAACGACTAGCGGGAGCCAATGAGCAGTTCTTC
size: .; J: TRBJ2-2; V: TRBV7-9; D: .; CDR3: CASTKTRAGTGELFF; DNA: TGTGCCAGCACCAAAACTAGGGCTGGGACCGGGGAGCTGTTTTTT
size: .; J: TRBJ1-6; V: TRBV11-2; D: .; CDR3: CASSLALHSPLHF; DNA: TGTGCCAGCAGCTTAGCACTTCATTCACCCCTCCACTTT
size: .; J: TRBJ1-2; V: TRBV6-5; D: TRBD1; CDR3: CASSRTGVGYGYTF; DNA: TGTGCCAGCAGCCGGACAGGGGTGGGCTATGGCTACACCTTC
size: once; J: TRBJ2-3; V: TRBV30; D: TRBD2; CDR3: CAWSGLAGVADTQYF; DNA: TGTGCCTGGAGTGGACTAGCGGGAGTCGCAGATACGCAGTATTTT
size: .; J: TRBJ2-5; V: TRBV5-1; D: TRBD2; CDR3: CASSRLTSGGEETQYF; DNA: TGCGCCAGCAGCCGACTAACTAGCGGGGGAGAAGAGACCCAGTACTTC
size: once; J: TRBJ2-1; V: TRBV5-4; D: TRBD1; CDR3: CASSQPPGGRNEQFF; DNA: TGTGCCAGCAGCCAACCTCCAGGGGGCAGGAATGAGCAGTTCTTC
size: .; J: TRBJ1-4; V: TRBV19; D: .; CDR3: CASSETGGNEKLFF; DNA: TGTGCCAGTAGCGAGACAGGCGGTAATGAAAAACTGTTTTTT
size: .; J: TRBJ1-2; V: TRBV4-3; D: TRBD1; CDR3: CASSQEGGPLDGSSTSYGYTF; DNA: TGCGCCAGCAGCCAAGAAGGGGGCCCGCTAGACGGATCCTCCACGTCTTATGGCTACACCTTC
size: .; J: TRBJ2-3; V: TRBV20-1; D: TRBD2; CDR3: CSASSLAGGRGEDTQYF; DNA: TGCAGTGCTAGTAGCCTAGCGGGAGGGAGAGGGGAAGATACGCAGTATTTT
size: .; J: TRBJ1-3; V: TRBV9; D: .; CDR3: CASGGATFGNTIYF; DNA: TGTGCCAGCGGCGGGGCAACCTTTGGAAACACCATATATTTT
size: .; J: TRBJ1-2; V: TRBV25-1; D: .; CDR3: CASNLETPRYGYTF; DNA: TGTGCCAGCAATTTAGAGACTCCTAGATATGGCTACACCTTC
size: .; J: TRBJ2-7; V: TRBV7-2; D: TRBD2; CDR3: CASSISGGAEQYF; DNA: TGTGCCAGCAGCATATCCGGGGGGGCCGAGCAGTACTTC
size: .; J: TRBJ1-2; V: TRBV5-1; D: TRBD1; CDR3: CASSLGTGAPVGYGYTF; DNA: TGCGCCAGCAGCTTGGGAACAGGGGCCCCTGTAGGCTATGGCTACACCTTC
size: .; J: TRBJ1-1; V: TRBV9; D: .; CDR3: CASSVDVRNTEAFF; DNA: TGTGCCAGCAGCGTAGACGTCAGGAACACTGAAGCTTTCTTT
size: .; J: TRBJ2-1; V: TRBV5-1; D: TRBD2; CDR3: CASSWSGASSYNEQFF; DNA: TGCGCCAGCAGCTGGAGCGGGGCCAGCTCCTACAATGAGCAGTTCTTC
size: .; J: TRBJ2-3; V: TRBV21-1; D: .; CDR3: CASSKVGTVRVSDTQYF; DNA: TGTGCCAGCAGCAAAGTTGGGACAGTGAGGGTATCAGATACGCAGTATTTT
size: .; J: TRBJ1-5; V: TRBV5-1; D: .; CDR3: CASSYSGGMQPQHF; DNA: TGCGCCAGCAGCTACTCCGGGGGTATGCAGCCCCAGCATTTT
size: few; J: TRBJ2-7; V: TRBV7-9; D: TRBD1; CDR3: CASSPGTVYEQYF; DNA: TGTGCCAGCAGCCCTGGGACAGTCTACGAGCAGTACTTC
size: .; J: TRBJ2-3; V: TRBV5-1; D: TRBD2; CDR3: CASSLASSGVGTDTQYF; DNA: TGCGCCAGCAGCTTGGCGTCCAGCGGGGTGGGCACAGATACGCAGTATTTT
size: .; J: TRBJ1-4; V: TRBV6-2/TRBV6-3; D: TRBD1; CDR3: CASSLRGRGSTNEKLFF; DNA: TGTGCCAGCAGTCTCAGGGGGCGCGGGTCAACTAATGAAAAACTGTTTTTT
size: few; J: TRBJ2-1; V: TRBV4-3; D: .; CDR3: CASSQDTRWADPNEQFF; DNA: TGCGCCAGCAGCCAAGATACAAGGTGGGCCGACCCCAATGAGCAGTTCTTC
size: .; J: TRBJ2-7; V: TRBV5-1; D: TRBD2; CDR3: CASSLGQGGYEQYF; DNA: TGCGCCAGCAGCTTGGGGCAGGGAGGGTACGAGCAGTACTTC
size: .; J: TRBJ2-7; V: TRBV7-2; D: TRBD2; CDR3: CASSPNSGRVYEQYF; DNA: TGTGCCAGCAGCCCCAATAGCGGGAGGGTCTACGAGCAGTACTTC
size: .; J: TRBJ1-4; V: TRBV7-9; D: .; CDR3: CASSPDSNNEKLFF; DNA: TGTGCCAGCAGCCCGGACAGTAATAATGAAAAACTGTTTTTT